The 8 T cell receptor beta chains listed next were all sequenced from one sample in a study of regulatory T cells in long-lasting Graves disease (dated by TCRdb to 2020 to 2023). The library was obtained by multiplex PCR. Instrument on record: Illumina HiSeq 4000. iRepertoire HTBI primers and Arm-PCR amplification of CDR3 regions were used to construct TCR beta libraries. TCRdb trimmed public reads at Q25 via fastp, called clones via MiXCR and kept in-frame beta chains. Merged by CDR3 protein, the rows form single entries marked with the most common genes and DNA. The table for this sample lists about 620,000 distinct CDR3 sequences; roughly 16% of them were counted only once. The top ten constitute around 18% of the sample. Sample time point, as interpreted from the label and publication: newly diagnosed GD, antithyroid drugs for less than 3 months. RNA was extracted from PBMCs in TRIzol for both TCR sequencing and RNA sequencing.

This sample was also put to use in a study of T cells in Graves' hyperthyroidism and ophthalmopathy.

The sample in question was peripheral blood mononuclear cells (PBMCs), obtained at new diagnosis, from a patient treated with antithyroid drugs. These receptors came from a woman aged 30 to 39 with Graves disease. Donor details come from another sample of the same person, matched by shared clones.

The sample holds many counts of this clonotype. The CDR3 loop is CASSRPGGGGANEQFF. CDR3 nucleotide sequence: TGTGCCAGCAGCCGCCCAGGGGGCGGTGGGGCCAATGAGCAGTTCTTC. The chain carries TRBV28 and TRBJ2-1, with TRBD1 matching 8 bases. Trimming took 6 bases from V and 6 from J; bases not matched to a gene: 13. This CDR3 contains 16 residues. Germline CDR1 reads MDHEN; CDR2 reads SYDVKM.

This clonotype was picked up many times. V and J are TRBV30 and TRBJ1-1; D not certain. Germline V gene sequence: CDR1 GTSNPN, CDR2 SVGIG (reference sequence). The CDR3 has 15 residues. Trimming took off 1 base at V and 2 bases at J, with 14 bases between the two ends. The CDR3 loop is CAWSGRWRGNTEAFF. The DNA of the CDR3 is TGTGCCTGGAGTGGTAGATGGAGAGGAAACACTGAAGCTTTCTTT.

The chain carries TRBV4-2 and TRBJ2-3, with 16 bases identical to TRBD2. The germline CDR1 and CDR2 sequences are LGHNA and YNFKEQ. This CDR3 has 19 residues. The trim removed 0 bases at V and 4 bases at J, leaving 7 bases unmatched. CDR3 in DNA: TGTGCCAGCAGCCAAGATCCGGGGACTAGCGGGAGGGCCCCAGATACGCAGTATTTT. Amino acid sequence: CASSQDPGTSGRAPDTQYF.

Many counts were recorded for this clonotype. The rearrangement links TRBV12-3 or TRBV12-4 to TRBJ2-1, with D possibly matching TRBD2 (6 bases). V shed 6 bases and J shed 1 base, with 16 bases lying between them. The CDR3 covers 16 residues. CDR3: CASRSTLAPSYNEQFF. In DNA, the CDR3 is TGTGCCAGCAGATCTACCCTAGCGCCTTCCTACAATGAGCAGTTCTTC.

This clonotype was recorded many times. CDR3 DNA: TGCAGTGCTTTGGCTTCTCCCTACGAGCAGTACTTC. This translates into CSALASPYEQYF. This chain connects TRBV20-1 to TRBJ2-7; no firm D call. The length of the CDR3 is 12 residues. Per germline, CDR1 DFQATT and CDR2 SNEGSKA (reference sequence). With 5 bases removed from V and 2 bases from J, the gap between germline ends came to 10 bases.

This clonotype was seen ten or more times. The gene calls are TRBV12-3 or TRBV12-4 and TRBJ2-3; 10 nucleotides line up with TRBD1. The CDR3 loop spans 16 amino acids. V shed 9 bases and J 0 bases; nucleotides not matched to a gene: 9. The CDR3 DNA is TGTGCCAGTACTCTCCGGACAGGGGGTAGCACAGATACGCAGTATTTT. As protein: CASTLRTGGSTDTQYF.

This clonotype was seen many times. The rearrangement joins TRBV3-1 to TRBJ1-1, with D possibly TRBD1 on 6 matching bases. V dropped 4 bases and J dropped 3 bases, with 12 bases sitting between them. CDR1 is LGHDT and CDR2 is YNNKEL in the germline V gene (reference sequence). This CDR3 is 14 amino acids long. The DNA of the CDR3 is TGTGCCAGCAGCCGTACAGGGAGGTACACTGAAGCTTTCTTT. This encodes CASSRTGRYTEAFF. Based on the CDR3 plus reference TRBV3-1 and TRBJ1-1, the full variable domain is DTAVSQTPKYLVTQMGNDKSIKCEQNLGHDTMYWYKQDSKKFLKIMFSYNNKELIINETVPNRFSPKSPDKAHLNLHINSLELGDSAVYFCASSRTGRYTEAFFGQGTRLTVV.

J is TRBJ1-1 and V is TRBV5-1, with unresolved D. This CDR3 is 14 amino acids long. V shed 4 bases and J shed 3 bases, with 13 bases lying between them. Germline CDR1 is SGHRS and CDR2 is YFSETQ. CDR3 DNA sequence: TGCGCCAGCAGCAGAGAGAGGGATGACACTGAAGCTTTCTTT. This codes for CASSRERDDTEAFF.